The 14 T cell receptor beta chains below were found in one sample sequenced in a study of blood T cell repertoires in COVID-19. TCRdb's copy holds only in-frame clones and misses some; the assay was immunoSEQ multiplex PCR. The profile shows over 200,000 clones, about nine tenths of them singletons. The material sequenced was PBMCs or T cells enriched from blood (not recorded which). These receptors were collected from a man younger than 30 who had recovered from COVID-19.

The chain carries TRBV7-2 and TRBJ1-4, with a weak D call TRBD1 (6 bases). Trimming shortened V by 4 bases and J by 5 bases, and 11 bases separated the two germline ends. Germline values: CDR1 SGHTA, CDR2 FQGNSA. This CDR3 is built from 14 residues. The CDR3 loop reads CASSSDRRNEKLFF. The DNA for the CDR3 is TGTGCCAGCAGCTCTGACAGGAGGAATGAAAAACTGTTTTTT.

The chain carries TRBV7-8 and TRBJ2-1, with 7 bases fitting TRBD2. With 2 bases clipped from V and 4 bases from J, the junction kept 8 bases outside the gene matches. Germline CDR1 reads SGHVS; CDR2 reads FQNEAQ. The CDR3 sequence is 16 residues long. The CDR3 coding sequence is TGTGCCAGCAGCTTAATCTCTAGCGGTCTTTACAATGAGCAGTTCTTC. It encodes CASSLISSGLYNEQFF.

CDR3 nucleotide sequence: TGTGCCAGCAGTTCGGTGAATTACAATGAGCAGTTCTTC. Its translation: CASSSVNYNEQFF. This rearrangement joins TRBV9 to TRBJ2-1; D uncertain. From germline, CDR1 is SGDLS and CDR2 YYNGEE. V was trimmed by 5 bases and J by 4 bases, leaving 10 bases between them. This CDR3 is 13 amino acids long. Using reference TRBV9 and TRBJ2-1 for the parts outside the CDR3, the full variable domain is DSGVTQTPKHLITATGQRVTLRCSPRSGDLSVYWYQQSLDQGLQFLIQYYNGEERAKGNILERFSAQQFPDLHSELNLSSLELGDSALYFCASSSVNYNEQFFGPGTRLTVL.

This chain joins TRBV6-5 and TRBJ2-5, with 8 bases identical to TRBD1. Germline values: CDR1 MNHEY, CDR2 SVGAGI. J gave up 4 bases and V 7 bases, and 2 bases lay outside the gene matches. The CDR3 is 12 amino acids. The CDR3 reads CASIRGRETQYF. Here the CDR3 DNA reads TGTGCCAGCATCAGGGGGCGAGAGACCCAGTACTTC.

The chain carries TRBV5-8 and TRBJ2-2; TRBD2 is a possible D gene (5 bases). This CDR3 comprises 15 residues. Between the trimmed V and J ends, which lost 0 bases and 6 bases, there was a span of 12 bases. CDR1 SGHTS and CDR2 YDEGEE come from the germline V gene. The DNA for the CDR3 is TGTGCCAGCAGCTTGGCCCCCGCTAGCCCCGGGGAGCTGTTTTTT. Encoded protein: CASSLAPASPGELFF.

In DNA form, the CDR3 reads TGTGCCAGTACCAACCGGGAAGGGATATTGAACGTTAATGAAAAACTGTTTTTT. As protein: CASTNREGILNVNEKLFF. The chain is built from TRBV19 and TRBJ1-4; no clear D. The CDR3 extends over 18 amino acids. Germline V gene lookup returns CDR1 LNHDA and CDR2 SQIVND (reference sequence). Trimming stripped 7 bases from V and 4 bases from J, with 25 bases between.

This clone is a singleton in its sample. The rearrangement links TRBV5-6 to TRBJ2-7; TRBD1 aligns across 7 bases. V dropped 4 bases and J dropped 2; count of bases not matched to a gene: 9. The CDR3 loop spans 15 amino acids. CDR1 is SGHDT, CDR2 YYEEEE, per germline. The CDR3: CASSPGDSLPYEQYF. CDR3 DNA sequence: TGTGCCAGCAGCCCAGGGGACAGTCTGCCCTACGAGCAGTACTTC. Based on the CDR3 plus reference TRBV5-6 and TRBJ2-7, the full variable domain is DAGVTQSPTHLIKTRGQQVTLRCSPKSGHDTVSWYQQALGQGPQFIFQYYEEEERQRGNFPDRFSGHQFPNYSSELNVNALLLGDSALYLCASSPGDSLPYEQYFGPGTRLTVT.

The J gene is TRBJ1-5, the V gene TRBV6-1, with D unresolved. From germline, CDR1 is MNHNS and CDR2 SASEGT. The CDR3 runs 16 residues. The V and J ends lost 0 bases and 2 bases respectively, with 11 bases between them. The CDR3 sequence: CASSEAQAFGNQPQHF. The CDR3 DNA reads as TGTGCCAGCAGTGAAGCCCAAGCGTTCGGCAATCAGCCCCAGCATTTT.

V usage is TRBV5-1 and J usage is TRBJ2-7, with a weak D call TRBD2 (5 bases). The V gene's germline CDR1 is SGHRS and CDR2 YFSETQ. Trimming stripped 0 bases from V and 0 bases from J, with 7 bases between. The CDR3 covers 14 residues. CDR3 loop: CASSLVATSYEQYF. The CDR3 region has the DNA TGCGCCAGCAGCTTGGTAGCGACCTCCTACGAGCAGTACTTC.

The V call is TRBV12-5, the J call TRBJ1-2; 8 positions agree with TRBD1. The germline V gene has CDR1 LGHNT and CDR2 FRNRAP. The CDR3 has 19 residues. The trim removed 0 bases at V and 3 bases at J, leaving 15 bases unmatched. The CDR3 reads CASGLVLGTGNAMDYGYTF. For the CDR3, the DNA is TGTGCTAGTGGTTTGGTACTGGGGACAGGCAACGCAATGGACTATGGCTACACCTTC.

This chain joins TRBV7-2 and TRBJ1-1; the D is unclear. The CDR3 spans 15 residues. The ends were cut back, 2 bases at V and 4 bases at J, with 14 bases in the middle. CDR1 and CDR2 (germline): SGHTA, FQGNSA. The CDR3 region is CASSLSTAGGTEAFF. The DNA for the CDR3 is TGTGCCAGCAGCTTATCCACCGCCGGTGGCACTGAAGCTTTCTTT.

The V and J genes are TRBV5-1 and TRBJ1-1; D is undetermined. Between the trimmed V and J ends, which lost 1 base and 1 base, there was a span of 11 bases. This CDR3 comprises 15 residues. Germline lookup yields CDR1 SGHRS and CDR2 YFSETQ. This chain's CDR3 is CASSLNPVKNTEAFF. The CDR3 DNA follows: TGCGCCAGCAGCTTGAATCCGGTAAAGAACACTGAAGCTTTCTTT.

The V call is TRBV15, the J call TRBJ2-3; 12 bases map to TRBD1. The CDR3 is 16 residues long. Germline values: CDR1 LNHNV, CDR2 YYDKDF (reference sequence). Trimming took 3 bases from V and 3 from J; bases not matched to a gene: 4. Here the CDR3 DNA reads TGTGCCACCAGCAGGGGACAGGGGGCTCGGACAGATACGCAGTATTTT. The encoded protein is CATSRGQGARTDTQYF.

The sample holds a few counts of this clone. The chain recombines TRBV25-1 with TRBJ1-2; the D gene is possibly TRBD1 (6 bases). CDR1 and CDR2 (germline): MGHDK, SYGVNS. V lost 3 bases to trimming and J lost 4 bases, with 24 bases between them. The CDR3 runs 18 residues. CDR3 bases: TGTGCCAGCAGTGACAGGGGAAACAGTTGGTCTCAGTCCTATGGCTACACCTTC. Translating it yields CASSDRGNSWSQSYGYTF.